This passage covers 23 T cell receptor beta chains from one sample sequenced in a study of cytomegalovirus exposure and HLA in healthy donors. This PCR relied on a set of 60 Vbeta primers and 13 Jbeta primers. The repertoire was sequenced with immunoSEQ multiplex PCR; TCRdb's copy has only in-frame clones and lacks some. The sample has roughly 150,000 clones, approximately 72% seen once. Sequenced material: PBMCs. These receptors were taken from a man aged 18 to 30 in good health and CMV-seronegative.

This chain uses TRBV9 with TRBJ1-1; a weak D match, TRBD1 (5 bases). The CDR3 consists of 14 residues. Germline values: CDR1 SGDLS, CDR2 YYNGEE. The V and J ends lost 2 bases and 1 base respectively, with 9 bases between them. The CDR3 region is CASSVGGTNTEAFF. The CDR3 DNA reads as TGTGCCAGCAGCGTTGGGGGGACGAACACTGAAGCTTTCTTT.

The CDR3 here is CASSQDTAGGYEQFF. The CDR3 nucleotides are TGCGCCAGCAGCCAAGATACGGCGGGGGGCTATGAGCAGTTCTTC. This chain uses TRBV4-1 with TRBJ2-1, with 8 bases fitting TRBD2. Germline CDR1 MGHRA, CDR2 YSYEKL. The CDR3 is 15 amino acids. V was pared by 0 bases and J by 8 bases, with 6 bases of the junction left unmatched.

The chain carries TRBV4-3 and TRBJ2-2; weak D call: TRBD2 (5 bases). This CDR3 has 16 amino acids. Per germline, CDR1 LGHNA and CDR2 YSLEER. Trimming shortened V by 4 bases and J by 0 bases, and 12 bases separated the two germline ends. In nucleotides, the CDR3 is TGCGCCAGCAGCCTAAGACTACCCTCGAACACCGGGGAGCTGTTTTTT. Protein sequence: CASSLRLPSNTGELFF.

The V and J genes are TRBV27 and TRBJ2-1; weak D call: TRBD2 (6 bases). V gave up 8 bases and J gave up 1 base, with 6 bases separating them. The CDR3 length is 12 residues. Germline-derived CDR1 and CDR2 are MNHEY and SMNVEV (reference sequence). The CDR3 is CASGGSYNEQFF. In nucleotides, the CDR3 is TGTGCCAGCGGGGGGTCCTACAATGAGCAGTTCTTC.

The chain couples TRBV19 to TRBJ2-1; the match to TRBD2 covers 10 bases. CDR1 and CDR2 from the germline V gene are LNHDA and SQIVND (reference sequence). J gave up 15 bases and V 6 bases, and 8 bases lay outside the gene matches. This CDR3 contains 12 residues. CDR3 amino acids: CASRGLAGELFF. The CDR3 bases are TGTGCCAGTAGGGGGCTAGCGGGAGAATTGTTCTTC.

The chain joins TRBV7-2 to TRBJ2-2, with 8 nucleotides matching TRBD2. J was trimmed by 5 bases and V by 5 bases; bases with no gene match: 7. This CDR3 has 15 residues. Germline V CDR1 and CDR2: SGHTA, FQGNSA. CDR3 sequence (DNA): TGTGCCAGCAGCGCCGGGACTAGGGGGACCGGGGAGCTGTTTTTT. Translated: CASSAGTRGTGELFF.

Remarks on this clone: The junction does not match germline at one end; this may be a read error. The V and J genes are TRBV7-9 and TRBJ2-5; possible D gene TRBD1, 6 bases. The CDR3 length is 13 residues. Germline CDR1 is SEHNR and CDR2 is FQNEAQ (reference sequence). The CDR3 DNA reads TGTTCCAGCAGCACATACAGGGAAGAGACCCAGTACTTC. Protein product: CSSSTYREETQYF.

The V gene is TRBV6-5, the J gene TRBJ2-2; 9 nucleotides agree with TRBD1. This CDR3 is 13 amino acids long. Trimming cost V 8 bases and J 6 bases; bases outside gene matches: 4. In germline, CDR1 is MNHEY, CDR2 SVGAGI. The CDR3 protein is CASRTGEAGELFF. The CDR3 nucleotides are TGTGCCAGCCGGACAGGGGAGGCCGGGGAGCTGTTTTTT.

The chain couples TRBV28 to TRBJ1-4, with TRBD1 as a possible D gene (6 bases). Trimming shortened V by 3 bases and J by 6 bases, and 11 bases separated the two germline ends. The CDR3 contains 14 residues. CDR1 MDHEN and CDR2 SYDVKM come from the germline V gene. In DNA form, the CDR3 reads TGTGCCAGCAGTTTGGGGGGGGCGGATGAAAAACTGTTTTTT. Protein product: CASSLGGADEKLFF.

This chain uses TRBV19 with TRBJ1-2; TRBD1 might be the D (6 bases). The CDR3 has 16 residues. Trimming cost V 6 bases and J 1 base, with 18 bases left between them. Per the germline V gene, CDR1 is LNHDA and CDR2 is SQIVND (reference sequence). The CDR3 here is CASRASTGQFNYGYTF. The CDR3 DNA reads as TGTGCCAGTAGGGCATCCACTGGACAGTTTAACTATGGCTACACCTTC.

This clone was found a few times. This sample includes further DNA sequences coding for the same CDR3. V gene TRBV9 combines with J gene TRBJ1-1, with unresolved D. The CDR3 totals 13 residues. Germline loops: CDR1 SGDLS, CDR2 YYNGEE. Trimming left V 0 bases short and J 8 bases short, with 11 bases between. CDR3 in amino acids: CASSVAKRNEAFF. CDR3 DNA sequence: TGTGCCAGCAGCGTAGCTAAGCGGAACGAAGCTTTCTTT.

The chain carries TRBV7-9 and TRBJ2-1, with D perhaps matching TRBD2 (6 bases). V gave up 5 bases and J gave up 5 bases, with 16 bases separating them. Germline lookup yields CDR1 SEHNR and CDR2 FQNEAQ (reference sequence). The CDR3 loop spans 15 amino acids. The CDR3 region has the DNA TGTGCCAGCAGCCCACAAGGGACTCGGGACAATGAGCAGTTCTTC. This translates into CASSPQGTRDNEQFF. The variable domain in full, completed from reference TRBV7-9 and TRBJ2-1, reads DTGVSQNPRHKITKRGQNVTFRCDPISEHNRLYWYRQTLGQGPEFLTYFQNEAQLEKSRLLSDRFSAERPKGSFSTLEIQRTEQGDSAMYLCASSPQGTRDNEQFFGPGTRLTVL.

This clone came up a few times. The chain employs TRBV28 and TRBJ1-1; D may be TRBD1 (6 bases). Trimming stripped 4 bases from V and 3 bases from J, with 15 bases between. The CDR3 extends over 15 amino acids. Germline lookup yields CDR1 MDHEN and CDR2 SYDVKM. CDR3 residues: CASSSATGWDTEAFF. The CDR3 DNA follows: TGTGCCAGCAGTTCAGCGACAGGTTGGGACACTGAAGCTTTCTTT.

The V gene is TRBV6-5, the J gene TRBJ1-2; tentatively, D is TRBD1 (6 bases). The CDR3 extends over 13 amino acids. Germline CDR1 MNHEY, CDR2 SVGAGI. The V end lost 5 bases, the J end lost 4 bases, and 11 bases lay between the germline ends. This CDR3 reads CASSEQGPYGYTF. In DNA form, the CDR3 reads TGTGCCAGCAGTGAACAGGGACCCTATGGCTACACCTTC.

This chain joins TRBV7-9 and TRBJ1-1; possibly TRBD1 for D (5 bases). Germline CDR1 and CDR2: SEHNR and FQNEAQ (reference sequence). Trimming pared 1 base from V and 6 bases from J, leaving 12 bases between. The CDR3 is 14 amino acids. The CDR3 DNA is TGTGCCAGCAGCTTAGGGATCGGGGGTCCTGAAGCTTTCTTT. Translated: CASSLGIGGPEAFF.

The V gene is TRBV5-4, the J gene TRBJ2-5; D is possibly TRBD2 (5 bases). The CDR3 extends over 13 amino acids. CDR1 is SGHNT, CDR2 YYREEE, per germline (reference sequence). V lost 6 bases to trimming and J lost 2 bases, with 11 bases between them. The CDR3 protein is CASMDGVQETQYF. The CDR3 DNA reads as TGTGCCAGCATGGACGGGGTACAAGAGACCCAGTACTTC. Full variable domain (outside the CDR3, taken from reference TRBV5-4 and TRBJ2-5): ETGVTQSPTHLIKTRGQQVTLRCSSQSGHNTVSWYQQALGQGPQFIFQYYREEENGRGNFPPRFSGLQFPNYSSELNVNALELDDSALYLCASMDGVQETQYFGPGTRLLVL.

V usage is TRBV25-1 and J usage is TRBJ1-4; a possible D gene is TRBD1 (5 bases). Germline CDR1 MGHDK, CDR2 SYGVNS. The CDR3 extends over 13 amino acids. V shed 7 bases and J shed 0 bases, with 6 bases lying between them. In DNA, the CDR3 is TGTGCCAGCACGACAGCAACTAATGAAAAACTGTTTTTT. The encoded protein is CASTTATNEKLFF. The full variable domain, rest sourced from reference TRBV25-1 and TRBJ1-4, is EADIYQTPRYLVIGTGKKITLECSQTMGHDKMYWYQQDPGMELHLIHYSYGVNSTEKGDLSSESTVSRIRTEHFPLTLESARPSHTSQYLCASTTATNEKLFFGSGTQLSVL.

This chain uses TRBV4-1 with TRBJ2-7; D perhaps matches TRBD2 (6 bases). V shed 0 bases and J shed 3 bases, with 21 bases lying between them. The germline V gene encodes CDR1 MGHRA and CDR2 YSYEKL. The CDR3 sequence is 18 residues long. Here the CDR3 DNA reads TGCGCCAGCAGCCAAGATGTGATTAGCGGAGTGCCCTACTACGAGCAGTACTTC. Translation gives CASSQDVISGVPYYEQYF.

This clone appeared a few times. V and J are TRBV7-9 and TRBJ2-1; 9 positions match TRBD2. Trimming removed 5 bases from V and 2 bases from J; junction bases left unmatched: 10. There are 17 residues in the CDR3. CDR1 SEHNR and CDR2 FQNEAQ come from the germline V gene (reference sequence). The CDR3 here is CASSRGGGITAYNEQFF. CDR3 sequence (DNA): TGTGCCAGCAGCCGCGGGGGGGGAATTACGGCCTACAATGAGCAGTTCTTC.

With respect to this clone: Distinct nucleotide sequences in the sample also encode this CDR3. The rearrangement links TRBV9 to TRBJ2-7; D is possibly TRBD2 (5 bases). Deletions cut 0 bases from V and 5 bases from J, with 15 bases between. Germline assignment: CDR1 SGDLS and CDR2 YYNGEE. This CDR3 region has 15 residues. Here the CDR3 reads CASSVGGLAGHEQYF. As DNA, the CDR3 is TGTGCCAGCAGCGTAGGAGGGCTAGCCGGACACGAGCAGTACTTC.

The rearrangement uses TRBV5-6 and TRBJ2-3, with 8 bases identical to TRBD2. CDR1 SGHDT and CDR2 YYEEEE come from the germline V gene. The CDR3 covers 13 residues. V dropped 5 bases and J dropped 4; count of bases not matched to a gene: 3. The CDR3, as DNA: TGTGCCAGCAGGACCGGGAGGGCAGATACGCAGTATTTT. Translating it yields CASRTGRADTQYF.

The chain recombines TRBV7-2 with TRBJ2-3, with TRBD2 identical over 8 bases. V dropped 0 bases and J dropped 6; count of bases not matched to a gene: 11. Looked up from germline, CDR1 is SGHTA and CDR2 is FQGNSA. The CDR3 spans 17 residues. CDR3 DNA sequence: TGTGCCAGCAGCTTAGCGGACACTAGCGGAAGGGGGGATACGCAGTATTTT. This sequence encodes CASSLADTSGRGDTQYF.

The genes are TRBV9 and TRBJ1-4; tentatively, D is TRBD1 (5 bases). Germline V lookup: CDR1 SGDLS, CDR2 YYNGEE. The CDR3 loop spans 16 amino acids. With 0 bases removed from V and 4 bases from J, the gap between germline ends came to 13 bases. CDR3: CASSVASDSLNEKLFF. DNA of the CDR3: TGTGCCAGCAGCGTAGCGAGTGACAGCCTTAATGAAAAACTGTTTTTT. Variable domain in full (rest from reference TRBV9 and TRBJ1-4): DSGVTQTPKHLITATGQRVTLRCSPRSGDLSVYWYQQSLDQGLQFLIQYYNGEERAKGNILERFSAQQFPDLHSELNLSSLELGDSALYFCASSVASDSLNEKLFFGSGTQLSVL.